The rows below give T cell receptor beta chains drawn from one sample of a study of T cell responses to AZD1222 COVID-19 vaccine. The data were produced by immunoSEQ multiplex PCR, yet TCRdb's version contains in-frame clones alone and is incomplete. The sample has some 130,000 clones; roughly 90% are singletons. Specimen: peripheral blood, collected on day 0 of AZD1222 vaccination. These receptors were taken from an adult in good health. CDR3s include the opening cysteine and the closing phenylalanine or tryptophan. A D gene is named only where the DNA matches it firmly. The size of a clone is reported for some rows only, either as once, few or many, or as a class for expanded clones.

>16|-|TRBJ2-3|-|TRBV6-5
TGTGCCAGCAGTTACAAATGGGCCACTAGCACAGATACGCAGTATTTT
CASSYKWATSTDTQYF
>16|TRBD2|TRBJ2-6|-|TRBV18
TGTGCCAGCTCACCGGCCCGGGGGGCTGGGGCCAACGTCCTGACTTTC
CASSPARGAGANVLTF
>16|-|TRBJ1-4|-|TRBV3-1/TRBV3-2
TGTGCCAGCAGCGATCGACAGGTTCAGCCTAATGAAAAACTGTTTTTT
CASSDRQVQPNEKLFF
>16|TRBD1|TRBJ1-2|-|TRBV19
TGTGCCAGTAGTACCAAACAGGGGGGTGCCTTCTATGGCTACACCTTC
CASSTKQGGAFYGYTF
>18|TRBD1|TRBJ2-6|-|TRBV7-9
TGTGCCAGCAGCTCCCGGGACAGGGGAAGCTCTGGGGCCAACGTCCTGACTTTC
CASSSRDRGSSGANVLTF
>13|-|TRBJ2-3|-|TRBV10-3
TGTGCCATCAGGGGGACCTCGGGGGATACGCAGTATTTT
CAIRGTSGDTQYF
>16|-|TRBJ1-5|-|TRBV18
TGTGCCAGCTCACCAATGGGGACTGTTACCAATCAGCCCCAGCATTTT
CASSPMGTVTNQPQHF
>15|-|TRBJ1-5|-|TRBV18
TGTGCCAGCTCACCTAAGGAGGGGAGCAATCAGCCCCAGCATTTT
CASSPKEGSNQPQHF
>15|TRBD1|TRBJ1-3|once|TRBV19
TGTGCCAGTAGTATCGACAGGGCCAGGGGAAACACCATATATTTT
CASSIDRARGNTIYF
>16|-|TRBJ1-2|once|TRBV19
TGTGCCAGTAGTCCGAATCTTCAGGGGTCTAACTATGGCTACACCTTC
CASSPNLQGSNYGYTF
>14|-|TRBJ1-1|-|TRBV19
TGTGCCAGTGACGGGACACCGAAGGGAACTGAAGCTTTCTTT
CASDGTPKGTEAFF
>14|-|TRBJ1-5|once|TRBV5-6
TGTGCCAGCAGCAGACCGGGGACTGATCAGCCCCAGCATTTT
CASSRPGTDQPQHF
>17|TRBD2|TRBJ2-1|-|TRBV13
TGTGCCAGCAGCGGGGGGACTAGCGGGGAAACCTACAATGAGCAGTTCTTC
CASSGGTSGETYNEQFF
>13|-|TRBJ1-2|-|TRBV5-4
TGTGCCAGCAGCTTGGCCGGTCCGGGGGGCTACACCTTC
CASSLAGPGGYTF
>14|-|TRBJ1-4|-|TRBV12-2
TGTGCAAGTCGCCGCGACAGGGTGGGTGAAAAACTGTTTTTT
CASRRDRVGEKLFF
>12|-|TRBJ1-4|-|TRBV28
TGTGCCAGCAGTTCCTATAATGAAAAACTGTTTTTT
CASSSYNEKLFF
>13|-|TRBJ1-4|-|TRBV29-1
TGCAGCGTTGGGGGGGCAACTAATGAAAAACTGTTTTTT
CSVGGATNEKLFF
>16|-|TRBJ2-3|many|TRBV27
TGTGCCAGCAGTCCACGTAGGACTATAAGCACAGATACGCAGTATTTT
CASSPRRTISTDTQYF
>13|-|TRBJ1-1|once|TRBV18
TGTGCCAGCTCACTTTCGAGGGACACTGAAGCTTTCTTT
CASSLSRDTEAFF
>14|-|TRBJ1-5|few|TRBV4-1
TGCGCCAGCAGCCCCGGGACACTCAATCAGCCCCAGCATTTT
CASSPGTLNQPQHF
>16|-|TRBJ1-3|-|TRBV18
TGTGCCAGCTCCCCCCCCGGGGGGGGAGCTGGAAACACCATATATTTT
CASSPPGGGAGNTIYF
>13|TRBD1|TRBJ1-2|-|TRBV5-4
TGTGCCACCGCGTCCAGGGGGATCTATGGCTACACCTTC
CATASRGIYGYTF
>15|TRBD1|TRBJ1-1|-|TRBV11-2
TGTGCCAGCAGCTTAGCGGTACAGGGGGGCACTGAAGCTTTCTTT
CASSLAVQGGTEAFF
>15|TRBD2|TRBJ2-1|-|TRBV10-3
TGTGCCATCAGTGTCGGCGGGGGGGCGAACAATGAGCAGTTCTTC
CAISVGGGANNEQFF
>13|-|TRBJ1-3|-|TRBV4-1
TGCGCCAGCAGCCAAGATCGGGGAAACACCATATATTTT
CASSQDRGNTIYF
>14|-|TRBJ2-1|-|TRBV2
TGTGCCAGCAGGGGGGCAGCCTTGGGGAATGAGCAGTTCTTC
CASRGAALGNEQFF
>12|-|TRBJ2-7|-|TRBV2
TGTGCCAGCAGACTTTTCTCCTACGAGCAGTACTTC
CASRLFSYEQYF
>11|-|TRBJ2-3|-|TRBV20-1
TGCAGTGCAACCCTGGAAGGTACGCAGTATTTT
CSATLEGTQYF
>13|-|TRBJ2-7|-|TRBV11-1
TGTGCCAGCAGCCGCTCATCGGTTTACGAGCAGTACTTC
CASSRSSVYEQYF
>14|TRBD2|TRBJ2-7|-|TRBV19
TGTGCCAGTAGTACCGGGAGGGACTCCTACGAGCAGTACTTC
CASSTGRDSYEQYF
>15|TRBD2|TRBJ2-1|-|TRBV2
TGTGCCAGCAGCGCTGCAGCGGGGGCGTACAATGAGCAGTTCTTC
CASSAAAGAYNEQFF
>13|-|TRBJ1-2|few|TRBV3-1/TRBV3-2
TGTGCCAGCAGCCAAGGGGGCTCGGGTGGCTACACCTTC
CASSQGGSGGYTF
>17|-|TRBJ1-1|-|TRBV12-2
TGTGCAAGTCGCTTAGAAGGTACAGGGTCCACGGGGACTGAAGCTTTCTTT
CASRLEGTGSTGTEAFF
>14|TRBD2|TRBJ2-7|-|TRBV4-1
TGCGCCAGCAGCCAGAGCGGGGAGTCCTACGAGCAGTACTTC
CASSQSGESYEQYF
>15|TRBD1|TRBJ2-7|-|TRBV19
TGTGCCAGTAGTCCATCCAGGGGGCTCACCTACGAGCAGTACTTC
CASSPSRGLTYEQYF
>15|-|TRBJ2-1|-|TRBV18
TGTGCCAGCTCACCATGGCAGGGAAATACGGATGAACAGTTCTTC
CASSPWQGNTDEQFF
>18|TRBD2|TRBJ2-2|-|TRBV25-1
TGTGCCAGCAGCCCCTTAACTGGCAGGGAGGGAAACACCGGGGAGCTGTTTTTT
CASSPLTGREGNTGELFF
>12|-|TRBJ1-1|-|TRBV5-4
TGTGCCAGCAGTCGCTGGGACACTGAAGCTTTCTTT
CASSRWDTEAFF
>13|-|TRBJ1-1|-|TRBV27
TGTGCCAGCAGTTCGGGGAGGAACACTGAAGCTTTCTTT
CASSSGRNTEAFF
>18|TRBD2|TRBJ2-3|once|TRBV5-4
TGTGCCACCAAACGGTCCAGCGGGGGGGGCCCACGCACAGATACGCAGTATTTT
CATKRSSGGGPRTDTQYF
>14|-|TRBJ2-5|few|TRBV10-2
TGCGCCAGCAGTGTTACAGGGCGGGACGAGACCCAGTACTTC
CASSVTGRDETQYF
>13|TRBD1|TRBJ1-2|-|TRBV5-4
TGTGCCAGCAGCCCGGACAGGGAGGGGGGCTACACCTTC
CASSPDREGGYTF
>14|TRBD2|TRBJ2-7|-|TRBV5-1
TGCGCCAGCAGCTTGGGCGGGGGGCCCTACGAGCAGTACTTC
CASSLGGGPYEQYF
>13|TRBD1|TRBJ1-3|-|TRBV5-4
TGTGCCAGCAGTGGACAGGGGAGAAACACCATATATTTT
CASSGQGRNTIYF
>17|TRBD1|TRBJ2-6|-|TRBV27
TGTGCCAGCAGTTCGGGACAGGTTTTCTCTGGGGCCAACGTCCTGACTTTC
CASSSGQVFSGANVLTF
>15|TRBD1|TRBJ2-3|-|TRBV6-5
TGTGCCAGCAGGACTGTCCGGGACAGGGGATTGGGGCAGTATTTT
CASRTVRDRGLGQYF
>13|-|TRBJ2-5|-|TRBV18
TGTGCCAGCTCACCACCCATCCAAGAGACCCAGTACTTC
CASSPPIQETQYF
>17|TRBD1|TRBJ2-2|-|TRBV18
TGTGCCAGCTCACCGCAAACACGGACAGGGGGCATCGGGGAGCTGTTTTTT
CASSPQTRTGGIGELFF
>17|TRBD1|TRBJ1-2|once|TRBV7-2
TGTGCCAGCAGCCCTTCATCGGGCTTGGACAGGGGAGTCGGCTACACCTTC
CASSPSSGLDRGVGYTF
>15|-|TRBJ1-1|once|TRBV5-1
TGCGCCAGCAGCTTGGATGGCGGAATGGGTACTGAAGCTTTCTTT
CASSLDGGMGTEAFF
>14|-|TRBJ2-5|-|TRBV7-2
TGTGCCAGCAGCTCAAACCGGGGTAAAGAGACCCAGTACTTC
CASSSNRGKETQYF
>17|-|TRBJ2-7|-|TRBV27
TGTGCCAGCAGGCGCTCAGGGAGTTGGGGCAGCTCCTACGAGCAGTACTTC
CASRRSGSWGSSYEQYF
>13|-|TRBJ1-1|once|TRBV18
TGTGCCAGCACCACGGCGGGGAACACTGAAGCTTTCTTT
CASTTAGNTEAFF
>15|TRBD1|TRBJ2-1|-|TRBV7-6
TGTGCCAGCAGCCCTACAGGGGACCCCTTCAATGAGCAGTTCTTC
CASSPTGDPFNEQFF